This T cell receptor (beta chain) was captured by sequencing in a study of CD8 T cells in Susac syndrome (dated by TCRdb to the late 2010s). Regarding the complete study: Among the Susac syndrome patients who were sequenced, clinically active disease was present in more than five and clinical remission was observed in roughly eight. Susac syndrome patients were therapy-naive, on corticosteroids (some also receiving IVIg), or on IVIg alone at blood withdrawal. The study used repertoire sequencing to test whether antigen drove CD8+ T cell activation and differentiation in Susac syndrome. Clonality of the CD8+ T cell repertoire was compared between more than 9 healthy donors, approximately 14 Susac syndrome patients and around 15 multiple sclerosis patients. Broader findings and caveats from the paper: The number of individuals in the TCR sequencing and HLA analysis was recognized as being relatively small. Sixteen Susac-specific public clones were identified in the total CD8+ repertoire, and five Susac-specific public clones were identified in the CD8+ TEMRA repertoire. Susac syndrome CD8+ repertoires showed clonal expansion, highest in CD8+ TEMRA cells and greater in clinically active than remitting patients.

RNA was extracted using the RNeasy kit, and roughly 0.5 to 1 microgram was reverse transcribed with random hexamers. TCR beta CDR3 regions were amplified with the immunoSEQ multiplex PCR assay covering 54 Vbeta and 13 Jbeta segments. To correct PCR amplification bias, a synthetic template baseline was used for both primer optimization and computational correction. Per the source publication's procedure: Reads were annotated to V, D and J genes per IMGT and analyzed with immunoSEQ Analyzer, keeping only productive sequences. Clonality was computed as one minus Shannon entropy normalized by log2 of the number of productive unique sequences. For each patient and control, public and private clones were evaluated within the 100 most prevalent clones. Clones were defined as Susac-specific when absent from the healthy and MS cohorts, from approximately 970 published viral clones and from other ImmuneACCESS disease sequences. TCRdb reprocessing: public reads trimmed at Q25 with fastp, clones called with MiXCR, in-frame beta chains kept. Entries are consolidated by CDR3 protein sequence, retaining the most common genes and DNA. The V and J calls come from TCRdb's annotation, not from the publication. The table for this sample lists about 120,000 distinct CDR3 sequences; over 85% of them were counted only once. Clones ranked in the top ten supply approximately 0.22% of the sample.

Concerning this clonotype itself: Its antigen is not yet known. No qualities accompany the bases; no much larger clone lies one base away.

High-throughput TCR beta sequencing profiled peripheral blood CD8+ and CD4+ T cells from healthy donors, Susac syndrome patients and multiple sclerosis patients. Recently defined diagnostic criteria for definite or probable disease were met by the Susac syndrome patients. CD8+ TEMRA cells were enriched by FACS, while bulk CD8+ and CD4+ T cells were purified by magnetic negative isolation. Blood was collected in EDTA tubes and processed within 24 hours, with PBMCs isolated through density gradient centrifugation. PBMCs destined for TCR sequencing were cryopreserved in liquid nitrogen and later thawed in a 37 °C water bath. The sorted or isolated CD4+, CD8+ and CD8+ TEMRA cells reached a purity of at least 90%. The junction shows trimming of 4 bases on V and 8 bases on J, and the gene matches do not reach 7 bases of it. The germline V gene specifies LGHNA as CDR1 and YSLEER as CDR2. Reading from cysteine to phenylalanine, the CDR3 counts 14 amino acids. Only CDR3 DNA remains: 42 bases, in frame from the first base.

The sequence joins TRBV4-3 to TRBJ1-2; TRBD1 fits 10 bases in the junction. The TCR originated in a human donor with Susac syndrome. The sequenced material came from CD8+ T cells from PBMCs. The CDR3 here reads CASSPRQGARGYTF. DNA sequence: TGCGCCAGCAGCCCTCGACAGGGGGCAAGGGGCTACACCTTC.